These T cell receptor beta chains were read from a single sample in a study of blood T cell repertoires in COVID-19. TCRdb's table, derived via immunoSEQ multiplex PCR, lists solely in-frame clones and lacks some. The table has fewer than 500,000 clones, 85% to 90% seen once. Sequenced input: peripheral blood. The source of these receptors is a man aged 18-30 years with COVID-19, enrolled during active disease. CDR3s include the opening cysteine and the closing phenylalanine or tryptophan. The D gene is left open where the match is weak. The size entry is marked missing in some rows and otherwise reads once, few, many or a size class.

cdr3_aa | cdr3_nt | j_call | d_call | v_call | clone_size | cdr3_length
CASSTDRGRNPGELFF | TGTGCCAGTAGTACCGACAGGGGGCGGAATCCCGGGGAGCTGTTTTTT | TRBJ2-2 | TRBD1 | TRBV19 | NA | 16
CASSSPVGELFF | TGTGCCAGCAGTTCCCCTGTCGGGGAGCTGTTTTTT | TRBJ2-2 | NA | TRBV28 | NA | 12
CASSLDWDSNSYEQYF | TGTGCCAGCAGCTTGGACTGGGACAGCAACTCCTACGAGCAGTACTTC | TRBJ2-7 | TRBD1 | TRBV7-9 | NA | 16
CASSLQLADTQYF | TGTGCCAGCAGCCTACAACTAGCAGATACGCAGTATTTT | TRBJ2-3 | NA | TRBV11-3 | NA | 13
CASSLGGGGNNEQFF | TGTGCCAGCAGCTTGGGGGGCGGGGGCAACAATGAGCAGTTCTTC | TRBJ2-1 | NA | TRBV5-4 | NA | 15
CASSRGTSGGAYEQYF | TGCGCCAGCAGCCGAGGGACTAGCGGGGGCGCCTACGAGCAGTACTTC | TRBJ2-7 | TRBD2 | TRBV4-1 | NA | 16
CASSYWRNLNTGELFF | TGTGCCAGCAGTTACTGGCGGAACCTGAACACCGGGGAGCTGTTTTTT | TRBJ2-2 | NA | TRBV6-5 | NA | 16
CASTAPRVNEKLFF | TGTGCCAGTACCGCCCCCCGAGTTAATGAAAAACTGTTTTTT | TRBJ1-4 | NA | TRBV19 | NA | 14
CASSSTGKGGNQPQHF | TGTGCCAGCTCGTCCACAGGGAAGGGGGGCAATCAGCCCCAGCATTTT | TRBJ1-5 | NA | TRBV18 | NA | 16
CASSEQPGGELFF | TGTGCCAGCAGTGAACAGCCCGGGGGGGAGCTGTTTTTT | TRBJ2-2 | NA | TRBV2 | NA | 13
CAWRPSGRGSYEQYF | TGTGCCTGGAGGCCTAGCGGGAGGGGGTCCTACGAGCAGTACTTC | TRBJ2-7 | TRBD2 | TRBV30 | NA | 15
CASSLAGQGGNYGYTF | TGCGCCAGCAGCTTGGCCGGACAGGGGGGCAACTATGGCTACACCTTC | TRBJ1-2 | TRBD1 | TRBV5-1 | NA | 16
CASSFGQGTETQYF | TGTGCCAGCAGCTTTGGACAGGGTACGGAGACCCAGTACTTC | TRBJ2-5 | TRBD1 | TRBV11-2 | NA | 14
CASSYTGTGMNTEAFF | TGTGCCAGCAGTTACACGGGGACAGGCATGAACACTGAAGCTTTCTTT | TRBJ1-1 | TRBD1 | TRBV6-5 | NA | 16
CSARVVGQGSHEQYF | TGCAGCGCCCGCGTCGTAGGACAGGGTTCCCACGAGCAGTACTTC | TRBJ2-7 | TRBD1 | TRBV29-1 | NA | 15
CASTSDYSSSYEQYF | TGTGCCAGCACCTCAGACTACTCGAGCTCCTACGAGCAGTACTTC | TRBJ2-7 | NA | TRBV28 | NA | 15
CASSLNGGRARLFF | TGTGCCAGCAGTTTAAACGGCGGGAGGGCCCGGCTGTTTTTT | TRBJ2-2 | TRBD2 | TRBV27 | NA | 14
CASNFVTGGRQPQHF | TGTGCCAGTAATTTTGTGACAGGGGGGAGACAGCCCCAGCATTTT | TRBJ1-5 | TRBD1 | TRBV19 | NA | 15
CASMRRGLSGNTEAFF | TGTGCCAGCATGAGGAGGGGTTTGAGTGGGAACACTGAAGCTTTCTTT | TRBJ1-1 | NA | TRBV11-3 | NA | 16
CASGSTVVDENEQFF | TGTGCTAGTGGTTCCACAGTCGTGGATGAGAATGAGCAGTTCTTC | TRBJ2-1 | NA | TRBV12-5 | once | 15
CASSLVTGRNQPQHF | TGTGCCAGCAGCTTGGTAACAGGCCGCAATCAGCCCCAGCATTTT | TRBJ1-5 | NA | TRBV5-5 | NA | 15
CATSWGGGAATNEKLFF | TGTGCCACCTCATGGGGGGGAGGGGCCGCAACTAATGAAAAACTGTTTTTT | TRBJ1-4 | NA | TRBV5-4 | once | 17
CASSESRGLCNQPQHF | TGTGCCAGCAGCGAATCCAGGGGGCTTTGCAATCAGCCCCAGCATTTT | TRBJ1-5 | TRBD1 | TRBV6-4 | NA | 16
CAPPGGVDDEQFF | TGTGCCCCCCCTGGAGGGGTTGACGATGAGCAGTTCTTC | TRBJ2-1 | NA | TRBV24-1 | NA | 13
CASSQSERVDQPQHF | TGTGCCAGCAGCCAATCCGAGAGGGTCGATCAGCCCCAGCATTTT | TRBJ1-5 | NA | TRBV16 | NA | 15
CASRAGTGAYTEAFF | TGTGCCAGCAGGGCCGGGACAGGAGCTTACACTGAAGCTTTCTTT | TRBJ1-1 | TRBD1 | TRBV2 | once | 15
CASSLGTSGAGELFF | TGCGCCAGCAGCTTGGGGACTAGCGGGGCCGGGGAGCTGTTTTTT | TRBJ2-2 | TRBD2 | TRBV5-1 | NA | 15
CASSPRAVTGDSPLHF | TGTGCCAGCTCACCACGGGCAGTGACAGGGGATTCACCCCTCCACTTT | TRBJ1-6 | TRBD1 | TRBV18 | NA | 16
CASSKGKRRDQPQHF | TGTGCCAGTAGTAAGGGTAAGCGGAGGGATCAGCCCCAGCATTTT | TRBJ1-5 | NA | TRBV19 | NA | 15
CASSVTPLGRSGANVLTF | TGTGCCAGCAGCGTAACACCCCTGGGGAGGTCTGGGGCCAACGTCCTGACTTTC | TRBJ2-6 | NA | TRBV7-8 | NA | 18
CASSSSIPQETQYF | TGCGCCAGCAGCTCTAGTATACCCCAAGAGACCCAGTACTTC | TRBJ2-5 | NA | TRBV5-1 | NA | 14
CASSETPGLAGGSSYEQYF | TGTGCCAGCAGTGAAACGCCGGGACTAGCGGGGGGTTCCTCCTACGAGCAGTACTTC | TRBJ2-7 | TRBD2 | TRBV6-1 | once | 19
CASSLVWGHQETQYF | TGTGCCAGCAGCTTAGTCTGGGGGCACCAAGAGACCCAGTACTTC | TRBJ2-5 | NA | TRBV7-2 | NA | 15
CASSHHGRTGSLEQYF | TGTGCCAGCAGCCACCATGGACGGACAGGGTCCCTCGAGCAGTACTTC | TRBJ2-7 | TRBD1 | TRBV14 | NA | 16
CASSYRVNPEAFF | TGTGCCAGCAGCTACAGGGTTAACCCTGAAGCTTTCTTT | TRBJ1-1 | NA | TRBV2 | NA | 13
CASSGQLSTEAFF | TGTGCCAGCAGTGGACAGCTCAGCACTGAAGCTTTCTTT | TRBJ1-1 | NA | TRBV2 | NA | 13
CASSPGQPYEQYF | TGTGCCAGTAGCCCCGGACAGCCCTACGAGCAGTACTTC | TRBJ2-7 | NA | TRBV19 | NA | 13
CASSPGIGGASYEQYF | TGTGCCAGCAGCCCTGGGATCGGGGGGGCCTCCTACGAGCAGTACTTC | TRBJ2-7 | TRBD2 | TRBV7-6 | few | 16
CASSGDRGKTQYF | TGTGCCAGCTCAGGGGACAGGGGAAAGACCCAGTACTTC | TRBJ2-5 | TRBD1 | TRBV18 | NA | 13
CASSYSGGNNEQFF | TGTGCCAGCAGTTATAGCGGGGGGAACAATGAGCAGTTCTTC | TRBJ2-1 | TRBD2 | TRBV6-4 | NA | 14
CSASKVAGQRSYEQYF | TGCAGTGCTAGTAAGGTTGCAGGACAGCGATCCTACGAGCAGTACTTC | TRBJ2-7 | NA | TRBV20-1 | NA | 16
CATSDSRLAGASDTQYF | TGTGCCACCAGTGATTCAAGACTAGCGGGAGCGTCAGATACGCAGTATTTT | TRBJ2-3 | TRBD2 | TRBV24-1 | NA | 17